In this sample, the clone carrying this T cell receptor (beta chain) is medium-sized (0.01 to 0.1%). This record comes from a study of control samples from healthy donors and cancer patients. J gave up 6 bases and V 4 bases, and 8 bases lay outside the gene matches. The CDR3 covers 16 residues. Per germline, CDR1 SGHTA and CDR2 FQGNSA. The data were produced by immunoSEQ multiplex PCR, yet TCRdb's version contains in-frame clones alone and is incomplete. The table has 48,000 or so clones, about 94% seen once. Sequencing was carried out using PBMCs. The sequence was collected from a woman aged 45-60 years with head and neck cancer. This chain joins TRBV7-2 and TRBJ1-5; TRBD1 agrees at 11 bases. Here the CDR3 DNA reads TGTGCCAGCAGCTACCTCGGACAGGGGGCGAGTCAGCCCCAGCATTTT. It translates to CASSYLGQGASQPQHF. Full variable domain (outside the CDR3, taken from reference TRBV7-2 and TRBJ1-5): GAGVSQSPSNKVTEKGKDVELRCDPISGHTALYWYRQSLGQGLEFLIYFQGNSAPDKSGLPSDRFSAERTGGSVSTLTIQRTQQEDSAVYLCASSYLGQGASQPQHFGDGTRLSIL.